This TCR beta chain comes out of a study of shared clonotypes between healthy human individuals. General observations from the study: Several donors showed sharing of about 4.6% of naive CD4 clonotypes.

CDR1 LNHDA and CDR2 SQIVND come from the germline V gene (reference sequence). The V end was cut by 8 bases, the J end by 6 bases, with 15 bases between. The CDR3 totals 13 residues. Comment on this clone: What it binds is not known.

Here immunoSEQ multiplex PCR was the method, and the copy in TCRdb shows in-frame clones only, minus some. This sample has 1.5 million to 1.9 million clones, with approximately 98% found just once. The sample comprised naive CD4+ T cells sorted from blood. The sample's subset: CD45RA+ positively selected. The chain has TRBV19 and TRBJ2-3; D is ambiguous. This TCR was sampled from a man younger than 45 in good health. The chain's CDR3 is CASRLSWVDTQYF. The CDR3 DNA sequence: TGTGCCAGTCGGCTCTCTTGGGTGGATACGCAGTATTTT.